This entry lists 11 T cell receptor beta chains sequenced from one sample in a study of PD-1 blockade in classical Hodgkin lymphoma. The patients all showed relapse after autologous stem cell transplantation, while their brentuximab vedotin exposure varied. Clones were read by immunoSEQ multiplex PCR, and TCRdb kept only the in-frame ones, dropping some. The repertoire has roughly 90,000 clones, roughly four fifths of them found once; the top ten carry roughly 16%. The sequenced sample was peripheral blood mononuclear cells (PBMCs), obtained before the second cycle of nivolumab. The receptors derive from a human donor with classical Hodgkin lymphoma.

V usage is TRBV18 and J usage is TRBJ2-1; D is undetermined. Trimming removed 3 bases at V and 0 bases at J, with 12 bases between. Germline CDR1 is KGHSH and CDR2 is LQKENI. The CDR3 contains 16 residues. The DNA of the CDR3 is TGTGCCAGCTCACCCATCGGAGTAAGCTCCTACAATGAGCAGTTCTTC. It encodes CASSPIGVSSYNEQFF.

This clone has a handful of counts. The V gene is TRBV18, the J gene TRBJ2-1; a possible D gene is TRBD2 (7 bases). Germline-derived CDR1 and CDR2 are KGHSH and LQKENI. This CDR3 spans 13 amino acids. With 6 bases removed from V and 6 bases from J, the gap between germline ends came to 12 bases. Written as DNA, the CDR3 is TGTGCCAGCTCCAGGGGACTAACCAATGAGCAGTTCTTC. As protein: CASSRGLTNEQFF.

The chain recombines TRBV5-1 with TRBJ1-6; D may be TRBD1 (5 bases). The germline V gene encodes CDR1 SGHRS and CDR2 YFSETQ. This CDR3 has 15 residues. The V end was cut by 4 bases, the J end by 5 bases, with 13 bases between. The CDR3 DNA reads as TGCGCCAGCAGCCCAACCGGGACCCATAATTCACCCCTCCACTTT. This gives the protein CASSPTGTHNSPLHF.

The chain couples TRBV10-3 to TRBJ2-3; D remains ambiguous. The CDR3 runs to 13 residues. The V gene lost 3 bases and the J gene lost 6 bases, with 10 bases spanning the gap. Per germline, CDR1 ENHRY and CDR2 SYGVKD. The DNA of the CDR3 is TGTGCCATCAGTGATGGACCCCCGGATACGCAGTATTTT. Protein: CAISDGPPDTQYF.

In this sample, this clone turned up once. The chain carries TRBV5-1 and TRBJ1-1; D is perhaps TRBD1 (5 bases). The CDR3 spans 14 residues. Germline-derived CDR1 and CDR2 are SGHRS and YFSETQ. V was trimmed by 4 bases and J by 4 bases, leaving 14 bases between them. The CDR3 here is CASSLDGAGTEAFF. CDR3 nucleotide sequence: TGCGCCAGCAGCCTGGACGGGGCTGGCACTGAAGCTTTCTTT.

The CDR3 sequence: CASSLVASGRLNEQFF. CDR3 sequence (DNA): TGTGCCAGCAGCTTAGTGGCTAGCGGGAGGTTGAATGAGCAGTTCTTC. V and J are TRBV7-2 and TRBJ2-1, with TRBD2 identical over 11 bases. V was pared by 1 base and J by 7 bases, with 6 bases of the junction left unmatched. CDR3 length: 16 amino acids. CDR1 SGHTA and CDR2 FQGNSA come from the germline V gene.

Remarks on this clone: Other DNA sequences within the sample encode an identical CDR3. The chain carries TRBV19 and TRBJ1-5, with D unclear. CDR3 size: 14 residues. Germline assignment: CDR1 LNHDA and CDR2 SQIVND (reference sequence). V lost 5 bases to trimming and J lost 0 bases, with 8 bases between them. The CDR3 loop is CASSSRYSNQPQHF. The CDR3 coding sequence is TGTGCCAGTAGTTCTCGGTATAGCAATCAGCCCCAGCATTTT.

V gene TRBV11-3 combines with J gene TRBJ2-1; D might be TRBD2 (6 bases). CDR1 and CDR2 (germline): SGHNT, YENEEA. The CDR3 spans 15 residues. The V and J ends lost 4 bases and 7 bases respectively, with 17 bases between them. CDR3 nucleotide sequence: TGTGCCAGCAGCTCCGCCCGGGACTCCCTTAATGAGCAGTTCTTC. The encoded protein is CASSSARDSLNEQFF.

The CDR3 region has the DNA TGTGCCAGCAGGCTACTAGCACAAAGAATGGATGAGCAGTTCTTC. Translation: CASRLLAQRMDEQFF. The V gene is TRBV2, the J gene TRBJ2-1, with a tentative D call TRBD2 (6 bases). Germline-derived CDR1 and CDR2 are SNHLY and FYNNEI. V dropped 6 bases and J dropped 8 bases, with 20 bases sitting between them. The CDR3 covers 15 residues.

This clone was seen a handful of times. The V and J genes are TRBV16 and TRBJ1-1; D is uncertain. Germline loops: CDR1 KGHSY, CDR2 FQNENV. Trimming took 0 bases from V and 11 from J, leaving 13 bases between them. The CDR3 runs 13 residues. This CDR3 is CASSQSLYGAAFF. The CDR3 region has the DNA TGTGCCAGCAGCCAATCCCTCTACGGAGCGGCTTTCTTT.

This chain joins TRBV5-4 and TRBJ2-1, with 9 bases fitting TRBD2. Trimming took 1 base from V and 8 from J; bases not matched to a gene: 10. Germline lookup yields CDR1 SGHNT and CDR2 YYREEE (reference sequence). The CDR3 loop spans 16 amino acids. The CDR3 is CASSLTAGGGFDEQFF. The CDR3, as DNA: TGTGCCAGCAGCTTGACGGCGGGAGGGGGTTTCGATGAGCAGTTCTTC.